The table lists the clone carrying this T cell receptor (beta chain) with a few counts. Its antigen is as yet unknown. The sample originates from a study of beta chain features in type 1 diabetes. The authors reverse transcribed all of the isolated RNA, so sequencing captured expressed TCRB transcripts. Only in-frame clones appear in the TCRdb table, and some are missing; sequencing was by immunoSEQ multiplex PCR. The sample holds 300,000 to 350,000 clones, approximately 9.7% seen once. Regarding the study as a whole: Moderate but significant shortening of TCRB CDR3s was recorded in all four CD4+ subsets from Type 1 diabetes patients.

This sequence was found in a man aged 25-40 years with type 1 diabetes. The sample comprised central memory CD4+ T cells from blood.

The CDR3 sequence: CSVETGADTQYF. As DNA, the CDR3 is TGCAGCGTTGAAACGGGGGCAGATACGCAGTATTTT. The chain carries TRBV29-1 and TRBJ2-3, with a tentative D call TRBD2 (6 bases). Germline CDR1 reads SQVTM; CDR2 reads ANQGSEA. There are 12 residues in the CDR3. The ends were cut back, 2 bases at V and 4 bases at J, with 7 bases in the middle.